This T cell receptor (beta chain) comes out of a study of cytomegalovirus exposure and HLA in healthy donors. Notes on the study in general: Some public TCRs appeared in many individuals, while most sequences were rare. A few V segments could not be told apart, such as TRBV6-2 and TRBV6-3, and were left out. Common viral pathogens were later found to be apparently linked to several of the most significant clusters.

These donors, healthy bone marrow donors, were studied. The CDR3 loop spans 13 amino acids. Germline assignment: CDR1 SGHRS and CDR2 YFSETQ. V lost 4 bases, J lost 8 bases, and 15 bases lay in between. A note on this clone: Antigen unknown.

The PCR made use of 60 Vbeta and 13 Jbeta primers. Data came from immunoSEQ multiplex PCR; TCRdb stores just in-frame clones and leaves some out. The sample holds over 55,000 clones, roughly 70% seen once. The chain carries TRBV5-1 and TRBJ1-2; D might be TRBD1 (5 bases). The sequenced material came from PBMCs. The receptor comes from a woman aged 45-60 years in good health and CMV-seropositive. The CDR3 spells CASSPTDGGGYTF. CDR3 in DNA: TGCGCCAGCAGCCCCACGGACGGGGGAGGCTACACCTTC.